This T cell receptor beta chain was profiled in a study of shared clonotypes between healthy human individuals. Findings of the study overall: Larger estimated richness was generally seen in naive subsets than in memory subsets. The four-donor shared clonotypes exceeded non-shared clonotypes in generation probability, with non-shared ones scoring lower.

There were only Caucasian adults among the donors, and all lived in Nashville, Tennessee. A split of CD4+ cells into CD45RA+ naive and CD45RA-negative memory subsets was performed. The germline gives CDR1 MNHEY, CDR2 SMNVEV (reference sequence). The V and J ends lost 5 bases and 6 bases respectively, with 6 bases between them. This CDR3 has 11 residues. This clone has just a few counts. Its antigen is unknown. Sequencing was performed with immunoSEQ multiplex PCR; in TCRdb, only in-frame clones are kept and a portion is missing. The sample holds about a million clones, roughly 80% seen once. Sequencing used memory CD4+ T cells sorted from blood. Indicated subset: CD45RA-negative fraction. This receptor was identified in a man aged 18 to 29 in good health. The gene calls are TRBV27 and TRBJ2-3; D gene unclear. CDR3 nucleotides: TGTGCCAGCAGTCAAGTGGATACGCAGTATTTT. Translation: CASSQVDTQYF.